The 18 T cell receptor beta chains below all came from one sample that was sequenced in a study of T-cell memory formation after mild COVID-19. TCRdb re-analysed the 5' RACE reads in MiXCR, keeping a single row per CDR3 protein. Of over 500,000 distinct CDR3 sequences listed, around a sixth are singletons. Sequenced: PBMCs or a T cell subset sorted from them (not recorded which). These receptors were collected from an adult woman who had mild COVID-19 (a few samples of this study predate the infection). Cell type and time point are not known.

Many counts were recorded for this clonotype. This chain links TRBV5-6 with TRBJ2-7, with 11 bases aligning to TRBD1. The germline CDR1 and CDR2 sequences are SGHDT and YYEEEE. CDR3 length equals 15 residues. After removal of 4 bases from V and 2 bases from J, the junction contained 5 bases not matched to a gene. CDR3 nucleotide sequence: TGTGCCAGCAGCGCCCCGGGACAGGGGGCCTACGAGCAGTACTTC. The encoded protein is CASSAPGQGAYEQYF.

This clonotype was picked up a small number of times. The chain carries TRBV24-1 and TRBJ2-5; a possible D gene is TRBD2 (6 bases). V lost 4 bases, J lost 7 bases, and 15 bases lay in between. The CDR3 length is 14 residues. Per germline, CDR1 KGHDR and CDR2 SFDVKD. The CDR3 nucleotides are TGTGCCACCAGTGACCCTCGGGCCGGGGGGACCCAGTACTTC. It translates to CATSDPRAGGTQYF.

This clonotype appeared a few times. The chain carries TRBV4-2 and TRBJ2-5; maybe TRBD2 (5 bases). V was trimmed by 2 bases and J by 4 bases, leaving 11 bases between them. The CDR3 extends over 14 amino acids. CDR1 LGHNA and CDR2 YNFKEQ come from the germline V gene. The CDR3 sequence: CASSQLSAGETQYF. The DNA of the CDR3 is TGTGCCAGCAGCCAACTTAGCGCAGGAGAGACCCAGTACTTC.

The genes are TRBV9 and TRBJ2-1; 9 nucleotides line up with TRBD1. Germline V lookup: CDR1 SGDLS, CDR2 YYNGEE. The CDR3 has 20 amino acids. The junction had 23 bases not matched to a gene; V was cut back by 7 bases and J by 3 bases. CDR3 residues: CASPPFLRRPGQGLYNEQFF. As DNA, the CDR3 is TGTGCCAGCCCTCCTTTTCTCAGGCGACCGGGACAGGGACTCTACAATGAGCAGTTCTTC.

This clonotype was seen a handful of times. The V gene is TRBV12-3 or TRBV12-4, the J gene TRBJ2-3; D could derive from TRBD1 or TRBD2 (5 bases each). The ends were cut back, 1 base at V and 7 bases at J, with 21 bases in the middle. This CDR3 is built from 17 residues. In DNA form, the CDR3 reads TGTGCCAGCAGTTTAGGGAGGAGAGGGGCGTTCGGTAATACGCAGTATTTT. Its protein product is CASSLGRRGAFGNTQYF.

The genes are TRBV29-1 and TRBJ1-2, with TRBD1 as a possible D gene (5 bases). The CDR3 totals 11 residues. Trimming shortened V by 4 bases and J by 8 bases, and 11 bases separated the two germline ends. Germline CDR1 SQVTM, CDR2 ANQGSEA. CDR3 in amino acids: CSVAAGQGYTF. Written as DNA, the CDR3 is TGCAGCGTTGCGGCAGGGCAAGGCTACACCTTC.

This clonotype was detected only once. This chain uses TRBV20-1 with TRBJ2-7; 9 bases map to TRBD2. The CDR3 length is 15 residues. Germline CDR1 DFQATT, CDR2 SNEGSKA (reference sequence). Losses at the gene ends were 3 bases for V and 0 bases for J; bases not matched to a gene: 6. Here the CDR3 reads CSASNLAGLSYEQYF. CDR3 coding DNA: TGCAGTGCTAGTAATCTAGCGGGGCTCTCCTACGAGCAGTACTTC.

The J gene is TRBJ1-1, the V gene TRBV20-1, with D unresolved. This CDR3 is 12 amino acids long. V was trimmed by 6 bases and J by 5 bases, leaving 13 bases between them. Germline CDR1 and CDR2: DFQATT and SNEGSKA (reference sequence). The CDR3 nucleotides read TGCAGTGCGGCGCCGGCCCTGACTGAAGCTTTCTTT. This gives the protein CSAAPALTEAFF.

This clonotype was detected a few times. This chain connects TRBV19 to TRBJ2-1; D possibly corresponds to TRBD1 (5 bases). V shed 3 bases and J shed 0 bases, with 21 bases lying between them. The CDR3 is made up of 19 amino acids. CDR1 and CDR2 (germline): LNHDA, SQIVND (reference sequence). CDR3 protein: CASSILAGYRRSSYNEQFF. CDR3 in DNA: TGTGCCAGTAGTATTCTGGCAGGGTACCGTCGTAGCTCCTACAATGAGCAGTTCTTC.

The V gene is TRBV6-5, the J gene TRBJ2-3; perhaps D is TRBD1 or TRBD2 (5 bases each). The CDR3 covers 15 residues. Germline V gene sequence: CDR1 MNHEY, CDR2 SVGAGI. Trimming removed 6 bases from V and 1 base from J, with 14 bases in between. The CDR3 reads CASRAWQGGTDTQYF. CDR3 nucleotide sequence: TGTGCCAGCAGGGCCTGGCAGGGAGGCACAGATACGCAGTATTTT.

This clonotype was observed many times. The V call is TRBV5-6, the J call TRBJ2-3, with D perhaps given as TRBD1 or TRBD2 (6 bases each). Trimming took 3 bases from V and 7 from J, leaving 15 bases between them. The CDR3 is 14 residues long. CDR1 is SGHDT and CDR2 is YYEEEE in the germline V gene. This chain's CDR3 is CASSSGASGYTQYF. CDR3 nucleotide sequence: TGTGCCAGCAGCTCGGGGGCGAGCGGGTATACGCAGTATTTT.

This clonotype has only a few counts. This chain links TRBV5-1 with TRBJ2-3; TRBD2 matches at 11 bases. CDR1 is SGHRS, CDR2 YFSETQ, per germline. V lost 1 base to trimming and J lost 0 bases; unmatched junction nucleotides: 10. This CDR3 region has 19 residues. CDR3 bases: TGCGCCAGCAGCTTGTCACAGTCGGGGACTAGCGGTAGCACAGATACGCAGTATTTT. Its protein product is CASSLSQSGTSGSTDTQYF. Based on the CDR3 plus reference TRBV5-1 and TRBJ2-3, the full variable domain is KAGVTQTPRYLIKTRGQQVTLSCSPISGHRSVSWYQQTPGQGLQFLFEYFSETQRNKGNFPGRFSGRQFSNSRSEMNVSTLELGDSALYLCASSLSQSGTSGSTDTQYFGPGTRLTVL.

This clonotype showed up many times. The V and J genes are TRBV4-3 and TRBJ2-3; 8 bases align to TRBD1. V lost 5 bases to trimming and J lost 2 bases; unmatched junction nucleotides: 6. There are 15 residues in the CDR3. Per germline, CDR1 LGHNA and CDR2 YSLEER. DNA of the CDR3: TGCGCCAGCAGCTCAGGACAGGGAGACACAGATACGCAGTATTTT. It is translated as CASSSGQGDTDTQYF.

This clonotype was counted many times. This chain joins TRBV7-2 and TRBJ2-7; 12 bases are shared with TRBD2. Germline-derived CDR1 and CDR2 are SGHTA and FQGNSA. The CDR3 loop spans 16 amino acids. J gave up 5 bases and V 1 base, and 6 bases lay outside the gene matches. CDR3 sequence reads: CASSLGPGLAGHEQYF. The CDR3 region has the DNA TGTGCCAGCAGCTTAGGACCGGGACTAGCGGGCCACGAGCAGTACTTC. The whole variable domain, filled in from reference TRBV7-2 and TRBJ2-7, reads GAGVSQSPSNKVTEKGKDVELRCDPISGHTALYWYRQSLGQGLEFLIYFQGNSAPDKSGLPSDRFSAERTGGSVSTLTIQRTQQEDSAVYLCASSLGPGLAGHEQYFGPGTRLTVT.

A single count supports this clonotype. The chain has TRBV20-1 and TRBJ2-7, with a tentative D call TRBD1 (5 bases). V shed 4 bases and J shed 2 bases, with 12 bases lying between them. Germline CDR1 and CDR2: DFQATT and SNEGSKA (reference sequence). The CDR3 is 13 amino acids. CDR3 bases: TGCAGTGCTACGTACAGGCTGGCCTACGAGCAGTACTTC. Translation: CSATYRLAYEQYF.

V usage is TRBV29-1 and J usage is TRBJ2-3; D unresolved. The CDR3 sequence is 14 residues long. Trimming cost V 4 bases and J 6 bases, with 17 bases left between them. The germline V gene encodes CDR1 SQVTM and CDR2 ANQGSEA. DNA for the CDR3: TGCAGCGTTGTCAACTGGGCCAGAGTGGATACGCAGTATTTT. Translating it yields CSVVNWARVDTQYF.

The CDR3 DNA is TGTGCCAGCAGTTCGACCCGGAATAGCGGCTCCTACGAGCAGTACTTC. Translation gives CASSSTRNSGSYEQYF. V is TRBV6-5 and J is TRBJ2-7, with D tentatively TRBD2 (6 bases). Trimming cost V 4 bases and J 0 bases, with 16 bases left between them. CDR3 size: 16 residues. CDR1 is MNHEY and CDR2 is SVGAGI in the germline V gene.

This clonotype was counted ten times or more. Here the CDR3 reads CSARDTDRSTSTDTQYF. The CDR3 DNA is TGCAGTGCTAGAGATACGGACAGGAGCACTAGCACAGATACGCAGTATTTT. This rearrangement joins TRBV20-1 to TRBJ2-3; 7 nucleotides align to TRBD1. CDR1 is DFQATT, CDR2 SNEGSKA, per germline (reference sequence). The length of the CDR3 is 17 residues. The V and J ends lost 0 bases and 0 bases, in that order; junction bases with no gene match: 9.